One and the same sample provided the 17 T cell receptor beta chains below, sequenced in a study of beta chain features in type 1 diabetes. Study-level results: The study found moderately but significantly shorter TCRB CDR3s in all four CD4+ subsets of Type 1 diabetes patients.

Their target antigens are unknown. Investigators reverse transcribed all isolated RNA, so they sequenced expressed TCRB transcripts. Sequenced by immunoSEQ multiplex PCR; TCRdb stores in-frame clones only, minus some. The repertoire holds about 360,000 clones, with over 10% as singletons. The sample comprised naive CD4+ T cells from blood. The receptors were sampled from a young woman with type 1 diabetes.

This clone has more than one count but fewer than ten. The V call is TRBV27, the J call TRBJ1-2; unclear D gene. This CDR3 region has 13 residues. The V gene lost 3 bases and the J gene lost 4 bases, with 9 bases spanning the gap. Per germline, CDR1 MNHEY and CDR2 SMNVEV (reference sequence). The CDR3 region is CASSFLPRYGYTF. In nucleotides, the CDR3 is TGTGCCAGCAGTTTCCTACCGCGCTATGGCTACACCTTC.

This clone is a singleton in its sample. The chain is built from TRBV5-1 and TRBJ1-2, with D possibly TRBD1 on 6 matching bases. Per the germline V gene, CDR1 is SGHRS and CDR2 is YFSETQ. Trimming removed 0 bases at V and 8 bases at J, with 17 bases between. The CDR3 length is 15 residues. The CDR3 coding sequence is TGCGCCAGCAGCTTGGAGCGCGGGGGGCAAAGGGGCTACACCTTC. This translates into CASSLERGGQRGYTF. Filled out from reference TRBV5-1 and TRBJ1-2, the complete variable domain reads KAGVTQTPRYLIKTRGQQVTLSCSPISGHRSVSWYQQTPGQGLQFLFEYFSETQRNKGNFPGRFSGRQFSNSRSEMNVSTLELGDSALYLCASSLERGGQRGYTFGSGTRLTVV.

This clone occurred a few times. V and J are TRBV6-6 and TRBJ2-1; tentative D call: TRBD1 (6 bases). Germline V gives CDR1 MNHNY, CDR2 SVGAGI (reference sequence). This CDR3 has 13 residues. V gave up 5 bases and J gave up 10 bases, with 15 bases separating them. The CDR3 here is CASSPSQGREQFF. The CDR3 region has the DNA TGTGCCAGCAGTCCCTCACAGGGCCGGGAGCAGTTCTTC.

Comments on this clone: Other DNA sequences in the sample encode the same CDR3. The chain couples TRBV29-1 to TRBJ2-3; 11 nucleotides match TRBD2. V dropped 6 bases and J dropped 6; count of bases not matched to a gene: 8. The CDR3 runs 14 residues. From germline, CDR1 is SQVTM and CDR2 ANQGSEA. CDR3 amino acids: CSVALAGGLDTQYF. In nucleotides, the CDR3 is TGCAGCGTGGCCCTAGCGGGAGGCTTGGATACGCAGTATTTT.

The table lists this clone with a few counts. This chain connects TRBV4-1 to TRBJ1-2; D gene unclear. The CDR3 sequence is 14 residues long. The V and J ends lost 0 bases and 5 bases respectively, with 10 bases between them. Per germline, CDR1 MGHRA and CDR2 YSYEKL. CDR3 sequence (DNA): TGCGCCAGCAGCCAAGAGAGGGAACTATATGGCTACACCTTC. This translates into CASSQERELYGYTF.

A word on this clone: Other DNA sequences in the same sample also yield this CDR3. CDR3 DNA: TGCGCCAGCAGCTTGAGCGGGGAGGAGACCCAGTACTTC. Translated: CASSLSGEETQYF. The V and J genes are TRBV5-1 and TRBJ2-5; 7 bases line up with TRBD2. There are 13 residues in the CDR3. The V gene's germline CDR1 is SGHRS and CDR2 YFSETQ. The V gene end was trimmed by 1 base and the J gene end by 5 bases; junction bases not matched to a gene: 2.

J is TRBJ1-2 and V is TRBV5-6; the D gene is possibly TRBD1 (5 bases). The germline V gene has CDR1 SGHDT and CDR2 YYEEEE. Between the trimmed V and J ends, which lost 4 bases and 1 base, there was a span of 20 bases. This CDR3 has 17 amino acids. The CDR3 DNA is TGTGCCAGCAGCCCAACGACAGCCCAAAGGCGTAACTATGGCTACACCTTC. It codes for CASSPTTAQRRNYGYTF.

The rearrangement joins TRBV18 to TRBJ2-5, with TRBD1 matching over 11 bases. Germline CDR1 reads KGHSH; CDR2 reads LQKENI. The CDR3 covers 14 residues. After removal of 6 bases from V and 4 bases from J, the junction contained 4 bases not matched to a gene. The DNA of the CDR3 is TGTGCCAGCTCCCGGACAGGGGGCGGAGAGACCCAGTACTTC. This translates into CASSRTGGGETQYF.

This clone was counted between two and nine times. The V and J genes are TRBV5-1 and TRBJ2-7; 11 nucleotides match TRBD1. V lost 4 bases and J lost 3; bases outside the gene matches: 6. CDR3 length: 15 amino acids. Germline V gene lookup returns CDR1 SGHRS and CDR2 YFSETQ. The CDR3 is CASSDTGTGGYEQYF. CDR3 sequence (DNA): TGCGCCAGCAGCGATACCGGGACAGGGGGCTACGAGCAGTACTTC. Full variable domain (rest looked up from reference TRBV5-1 and TRBJ2-7): KAGVTQTPRYLIKTRGQQVTLSCSPISGHRSVSWYQQTPGQGLQFLFEYFSETQRNKGNFPGRFSGRQFSNSRSEMNVSTLELGDSALYLCASSDTGTGGYEQYFGPGTRLTVT.

This clone was counted between two and nine times. This sequence joins TRBV28 and TRBJ2-2; D not resolved. The V gene's germline CDR1 is MDHEN and CDR2 SYDVKM. This CDR3 is built from 14 residues. The V end lost 5 bases, the J end lost 5 bases, and 12 bases lay between the germline ends. The CDR3 nucleotides are TGTGCCAGCAGTACCCGACAACGGACCGGGGAGCTGTTTTTT. Translating gives CASSTRQRTGELFF.

The chain is built from TRBV7-2 and TRBJ2-1; 7 positions match TRBD1. Trimming cost V 6 bases and J 3 bases; bases outside gene matches: 5. The CDR3 totals 14 residues. Germline lookup yields CDR1 SGHTA and CDR2 FQGNSA. The CDR3, as DNA: TGTGCCAGCAGACGGACAGGAGGCTACAATGAGCAGTTCTTC. Translated: CASRRTGGYNEQFF.

This clone was observed a handful of times. The CDR3 spells CASSYPRVGGELFF. The CDR3 DNA reads as TGTGCCAGCAGTTACCCCAGGGTTGGCGGGGAGCTGTTTTTT. This chain joins TRBV6-5 and TRBJ2-2, with D perhaps matching TRBD1 (5 bases). The CDR3 runs to 14 residues. Trimming shortened V by 2 bases and J by 7 bases, and 11 bases separated the two germline ends. Germline lookup yields CDR1 MNHEY and CDR2 SVGAGI.

The chain joins TRBV9 to TRBJ2-1, with D possibly TRBD2 on 6 matching bases. The V gene lost 0 bases and the J gene lost 3 bases, with 13 bases spanning the gap. CDR3 length: 16 residues. In germline, CDR1 is SGDLS, CDR2 YYNGEE. The CDR3 nucleotides read TGTGCCAGCAGCGTAGGATGGGCGGGGAACTACAATGAGCAGTTCTTC. Its translation: CASSVGWAGNYNEQFF.

The genes are TRBV15 and TRBJ2-5, with TRBD1 as a possible D gene (6 bases). Trimming shortened V by 0 bases and J by 4 bases, and 18 bases separated the two germline ends. The CDR3 spans 17 residues. Germline values: CDR1 LNHNV, CDR2 YYDKDF (reference sequence). CDR3 sequence: CATSREMVGTRGETQYF. CDR3 coding DNA: TGTGCCACCAGCAGAGAGATGGTGGGGACAAGGGGAGAGACCCAGTACTTC.

There are a few counts of this clone. This chain joins TRBV30 and TRBJ1-2; D is ambiguous. This CDR3 contains 13 residues. V lost 3 bases, J lost 4 bases, and 12 bases lay in between. Germline assignment: CDR1 GTSNPN and CDR2 SVGIG (reference sequence). CDR3 residues: CAWSPRGGYGYTF. CDR3 nucleotide sequence: TGTGCCTGGAGCCCCCGGGGTGGCTATGGCTACACCTTC.

The V and J genes are TRBV9 and TRBJ1-3; D gene unclear. Germline CDR1 and CDR2: SGDLS and YYNGEE. The germline V and J ends were trimmed by 4 bases and 8 bases, with 16 bases remaining between them. This CDR3 spans 14 amino acids. CDR3 DNA sequence: TGTGCCAGCAGCCAGATATCACTATCGGACACCATATATTTT. Residues: CASSQISLSDTIYF.

The genes are TRBV29-1 and TRBJ2-7, with D tentatively TRBD2 (6 bases). The germline V and J ends were trimmed by 7 bases and 3 bases, with 28 bases remaining between them. Per germline, CDR1 SQVTM and CDR2 ANQGSEA. The CDR3 is 17 amino acids. CDR3 amino acids: CSARGTGGDKAGYEQYF. CDR3 in DNA: TGCAGCGCCCGAGGGACTGGCGGGGATAAAGCGGGCTACGAGCAGTACTTC.